The 32 T cell receptor beta chains given below trace back to one sample, sequenced in a study of CD8 T cells in ankylosing spondylitis. In TCRdb, the 5' RACE reads were re-called with MiXCR into one record per CDR3 protein. The sample includes roughly 46,000 distinct CDR3 sequences, 4% of them seen just once. The specimen sequenced was blood, either unsorted or a sorted T cell fraction (not recorded which). The receptors stem from a female donor with ankylosing spondylitis or in good health (not recorded which).

This clonotype was found many times. The J gene is TRBJ2-3, the V gene TRBV9, with TRBD2 identical over 10 bases. Germline-derived CDR1 and CDR2 are SGDLS and YYNGEE. Trimming took 4 bases from V and 8 from J; bases not matched to a gene: 7. There are 14 residues in the CDR3. This CDR3 reads CASSPSGGAGTQYF. The CDR3 coding sequence is TGTGCCAGCAGCCCGAGCGGGGGGGCCGGTACGCAGTATTTT.

This clonotype was recorded at least ten times. In DNA form, the CDR3 reads TGTGCCAGCAGCGTAGGGAGCGGGGGGGCGGTAGATACGCAGTATTTT. Translated: CASSVGSGGAVDTQYF. The rearrangement links TRBV9 to TRBJ2-3, with 10 positions matching TRBD2. CDR3 length: 16 residues. Per germline, CDR1 SGDLS and CDR2 YYNGEE. Trimming took 0 bases from V and 5 from J; bases not matched to a gene: 6.

This clonotype was recorded many times. CDR3 amino acids: CASSVSRVNEQFF. The DNA for the CDR3 is TGTGCCAGCAGCGTCAGCAGGGTAAATGAGCAGTTCTTC. This sequence joins TRBV9 and TRBJ2-1; D may be TRBD1 (5 bases). This CDR3 spans 13 amino acids. Germline assignment: CDR1 SGDLS and CDR2 YYNGEE. V dropped 2 bases and J dropped 7 bases, with 10 bases sitting between them.

The chain uses TRBV9 and TRBJ1-4; 9 bases agree with TRBD1. This CDR3 is 14 amino acids long. V gave up 3 bases and J gave up 5 bases; unmatched junction bases: 2. Germline CDR1 and CDR2: SGDLS and YYNGEE. CDR3 loop: CASSAGTGNEKLFF. As DNA, the CDR3 is TGTGCCAGCAGCGCGGGGACAGGGAATGAAAAACTGTTTTTT.

This clonotype was counted ten times or more. This rearrangement joins TRBV9 to TRBJ2-2, with 10 bases that match TRBD2. V shed 1 base and J 5 bases; nucleotides not matched to a gene: 5. This CDR3 is built from 16 residues. The V gene's germline CDR1 is SGDLS and CDR2 YYNGEE. Here the CDR3 reads CASSVIAGGPTGELFF. Written as DNA, the CDR3 is TGTGCCAGCAGCGTAATAGCGGGGGGACCGACCGGGGAGCTGTTTTTT.

J is TRBJ1-6 and V is TRBV9, with a weak D call TRBD1 (6 bases). CDR1 and CDR2 from the germline V gene are SGDLS and YYNGEE. The CDR3 covers 15 residues. The V end lost 4 bases, the J end lost 10 bases, and 18 bases lay between the germline ends. The CDR3 bases are TGTGCCAGCAGCAAAATAGGGGACGGGGGCTCACCCCTCCACTTT. Its translation: CASSKIGDGGSPLHF.

This clonotype has ten or more counts. The chain employs TRBV9 and TRBJ2-2; 7 bases map to TRBD1. Germline assignment: CDR1 SGDLS and CDR2 YYNGEE. The length of the CDR3 is 16 residues. The J segment lost 3 bases and the V segment lost 0 bases, leaving 5 bases of the junction unmatched. CDR3 region: CASSVVAGGYTGELFF. The CDR3 DNA sequence: TGTGCCAGCAGCGTAGTGGCAGGGGGTTACACCGGGGAGCTGTTTTTT.

This clonotype appeared many times. The rearrangement uses TRBV9 and TRBJ2-2, with D hard to call. Germline loops: CDR1 SGDLS, CDR2 YYNGEE. The CDR3 consists of 13 residues. The V gene lost 2 bases and the J gene lost 7 bases, with 9 bases spanning the gap. CDR3 residues: CASSVFVGGELFF. The CDR3 coding sequence is TGTGCCAGCAGCGTCTTCGTGGGCGGGGAGCTGTTTTTT.

CDR3 amino acids: CASSVGELSETQYF. The CDR3 DNA follows: TGTGCCAGCAGCGTAGGGGAGCTTTCCGAGACCCAGTACTTC. The rearrangement links TRBV9 to TRBJ2-5; a possible D gene is TRBD2 (5 bases). The CDR3 runs 14 residues. V was clipped by 0 bases and J by 5 bases, with 11 bases between them. Germline CDR1 and CDR2: SGDLS and YYNGEE.

This clonotype was detected many times. V gene TRBV9 combines with J gene TRBJ2-1; 9 positions match TRBD1. The CDR3 is 13 amino acids. Trimming at V came to 3 bases and at J to 12 bases, leaving 7 bases not matched to a gene. Germline lookup yields CDR1 SGDLS and CDR2 YYNGEE. Here the CDR3 reads CASSATGGIGQFF. The DNA for the CDR3 is TGTGCCAGCAGCGCAACAGGGGGCATAGGGCAGTTCTTC.

The chain couples TRBV9 to TRBJ2-5; D possibly matches TRBD1 or TRBD2 (5 bases each). Trimming took 4 bases from V and 5 from J, leaving 18 bases between them. CDR1 SGDLS and CDR2 YYNGEE come from the germline V gene. The length of the CDR3 is 15 residues. DNA for the CDR3: TGTGCCAGCAGCCCCGGTTCCGGGGCGGGTGAGACCCAGTACTTC. As protein: CASSPGSGAGETQYF.

This clonotype was detected many times. This chain connects TRBV9 to TRBJ1-5; 7 nucleotides agree with TRBD1. The CDR3 extends over 14 amino acids. In germline, CDR1 is SGDLS, CDR2 YYNGEE. The ends lost 3 bases at V and 7 bases at J; junction bases unmatched: 7. CDR3 in amino acids: CASSATGRDQPQHF. The DNA for the CDR3 is TGTGCCAGCAGCGCGACAGGGCGGGACCAGCCCCAGCATTTT.

This clonotype was seen repeatedly, ten times or more. The V gene is TRBV9, the J gene TRBJ2-7, with D perhaps being TRBD1 or TRBD2 (5 bases each). CDR3 length equals 13 residues. Per germline, CDR1 SGDLS and CDR2 YYNGEE. The V gene lost 0 bases and the J gene lost 6 bases, with 10 bases spanning the gap. CDR3 in DNA: TGTGCCAGCAGCGTAGAAGGGACGCGCGAGCAGTACTTC. Translating it yields CASSVEGTREQYF.

The table lists this clonotype with many counts. The rearrangement links TRBV9 to TRBJ2-1; D might be TRBD1 (6 bases). Trimming cost V 2 bases and J 10 bases, with 19 bases left between them. Germline assignment: CDR1 SGDLS and CDR2 YYNGEE. The CDR3 is 15 residues long. The CDR3 nucleotides are TGTGCCAGCAGCGTGCCGATGAGGGGGTCGGGCGAGCAGTTCTTC. Translated, it gives CASSVPMRGSGEQFF.

This clonotype was counted many times. The rearrangement joins TRBV9 to TRBJ2-1; 7 nucleotides line up with TRBD2. The CDR3 loop spans 15 amino acids. With V trimmed by 4 bases and J by 1 base, 5 bases remained unmatched. From germline, CDR1 is SGDLS and CDR2 YYNGEE. The CDR3 sequence: CASSPGGRSYNEQFF. CDR3 nucleotides: TGTGCCAGCAGCCCCGGGGGGAGGTCCTACAATGAGCAGTTCTTC.

This clonotype showed up many times. V usage is TRBV9 and J usage is TRBJ2-1, with 7 bases identical to TRBD1. The CDR3 is 16 amino acids. Unmatched junction bases numbered 12, after V lost 5 bases and J lost 4 bases. The germline CDR1 and CDR2 sequences are SGDLS and YYNGEE. The CDR3 sequence is CASSYTGDAWYNEQFF. Written as DNA, the CDR3 is TGTGCCAGCAGTTACACAGGGGACGCATGGTACAATGAGCAGTTCTTC.

In this sample, this clonotype turned up many times. This chain links TRBV21-1 with TRBJ1-5; TRBD1 is the table's D call, not checked against the DNA. TRBV21-1 is assigned pseudogene status. This CDR3 has 14 amino acids. The CDR3 coding sequence is TGTGCCAGCAGCAGGGGGGACACCTTGAGGCCCCAGCATTTT. Translating gives CASSRGDTLRPQHF.

This clonotype appeared many times. V and J are TRBV9 and TRBJ1-2; perhaps TRBD1 as D (6 bases). CDR3 length: 17 amino acids. V was shortened by 3 bases and J by 3 bases, with 21 bases between the two germline ends. CDR1 SGDLS and CDR2 YYNGEE come from the germline V gene. Here the CDR3 DNA reads TGTGCCAGCAGCGAGCCTGGGAGGGGGGGGCCGGACTATGGCTACACCTTC. Amino acid sequence: CASSEPGRGGPDYGYTF.

This clonotype appeared many times. The gene calls are TRBV9 and TRBJ2-3; possibly TRBD1 for D (5 bases). The CDR3 has 15 amino acids. Germline assignment: CDR1 SGDLS and CDR2 YYNGEE. Trimming removed 4 bases at V and 1 base at J, with 13 bases between. As DNA, the CDR3 is TGTGCCAGCAGCCTAACAGGCCGCGGCACAGATACGCAGTATTTT. It encodes CASSLTGRGTDTQYF.

This clonotype was counted at least ten times. The gene calls are TRBV9 and TRBJ2-2; a weak D match, TRBD1 (5 bases). Trimming stripped 0 bases from V and 7 bases from J, with 13 bases between. The germline V gene encodes CDR1 SGDLS and CDR2 YYNGEE. The CDR3 spans 15 residues. CDR3 DNA: TGTGCCAGCAGCGTAGAGGGCCAGGGTAGCGGGGAGCTGTTTTTT. As protein: CASSVEGQGSGELFF.

This clonotype came up many times. The rearrangement uses TRBV9 and TRBJ2-2, with 7 bases that match TRBD1. Germline values: CDR1 SGDLS, CDR2 YYNGEE. This CDR3 region has 16 residues. The ends lost 4 bases at V and 3 bases at J; junction bases unmatched: 9. The chain's CDR3 is CASSPQVTGHTGELFF. CDR3 DNA: TGTGCCAGCAGCCCGCAAGTGACAGGGCACACCGGGGAGCTGTTTTTT.

This clonotype was observed many times. CDR3: CASSTRESNYGYTF. As DNA, the CDR3 is TGTGCCAGCAGCACCAGGGAATCTAACTATGGCTACACCTTC. The chain links TRBV9 to TRBJ1-2; possibly TRBD1 for D (5 bases). The germline V and J ends were trimmed by 4 bases and 0 bases, with 10 bases remaining between them. Germline loops: CDR1 SGDLS, CDR2 YYNGEE. The CDR3 runs 14 residues.

This clonotype was counted at least ten times. The chain employs TRBV9 and TRBJ2-7; D not certain. The CDR3 is 15 amino acids. Trimming pared 0 bases from V and 2 bases from J, leaving 12 bases between. Germline-derived CDR1 and CDR2 are SGDLS and YYNGEE. CDR3 coding DNA: TGTGCCAGCAGCGTAGGGTCGGCGTTGACCTACGAGCAGTACTTC. It translates to CASSVGSALTYEQYF.

There are many counts of this clonotype. This chain links TRBV9 with TRBJ2-1; D remains unclear. This CDR3 has 14 residues. Germline CDR1 and CDR2: SGDLS and YYNGEE. Trimming took off 0 bases at V and 5 bases at J, with 9 bases between the two ends. As DNA, the CDR3 is TGTGCCAGCAGCGTAGATGATCCGGACAATGAGCAGTTCTTC. Protein product: CASSVDDPDNEQFF.

This clonotype was detected ten times or more. CDR3 in DNA: TGTGCCAGCAGCGTAGGAGTCGGGGGTACGCAGTATTTT. Its translation: CASSVGVGGTQYF. V gene TRBV9 combines with J gene TRBJ2-3; D possibly corresponds to TRBD2 (6 bases). V was shortened by 0 bases and J by 8 bases, with 10 bases between the two germline ends. CDR1 is SGDLS, CDR2 YYNGEE, per germline. This CDR3 is built from 13 residues.

This clonotype was detected many times. The V and J genes are TRBV9 and TRBJ1-1; possible D gene TRBD1, 5 bases. Germline V gene sequence: CDR1 SGDLS, CDR2 YYNGEE. The ends were cut back, 1 base at V and 5 bases at J, with 15 bases in the middle. The CDR3 length is 15 residues. The CDR3 region has the DNA TGTGCCAGCAGCGTAATGGGGGGTGGAGGAACTGAAGCTTTCTTT. Translated, it gives CASSVMGGGGTEAFF.

This clonotype was observed a few times. The V call is TRBV9, the J call TRBJ2-2; 9 bases map to TRBD2. Trimming took 0 bases from V and 5 from J; bases not matched to a gene: 8. Germline V CDR1 and CDR2: SGDLS, YYNGEE. This CDR3 has 17 residues. CDR3: CASSVDLAGLRTGELFF. CDR3 sequence (DNA): TGTGCCAGCAGCGTAGACCTAGCGGGGCTGAGGACCGGGGAGCTGTTTTTT.

This clonotype was seen a few times. CDR3 sequence: CASSAGTGGLGGYTF. Here the CDR3 DNA reads TGTGCCAGCAGCGCCGGGACAGGGGGCCTGGGAGGCTACACCTTC. The J gene is TRBJ1-2, the V gene TRBV9; TRBD1 agrees at 12 bases. The CDR3 length is 15 residues. Germline lookup yields CDR1 SGDLS and CDR2 YYNGEE. V trimming: 3 bases; J trimming: 8 bases; junction bases outside the gene matches: 8. The complete variable domain, with remaining parts taken from reference TRBV9 and TRBJ1-2, reads DSGVTQTPKHLITATGQRVTLRCSPRSGDLSVYWYQQSLDQGLQFLIQYYNGEERAKGNILERFSAQQFPDLHSELNLSSLELGDSALYFCASSAGTGGLGGYTFGSGTRLTVV.

This clonotype has at least ten counts. The CDR3 reads CASSTRVATNEKLFF. In DNA, the CDR3 is TGTGCCAGCAGCACCAGGGTGGCAACTAATGAAAAACTGTTTTTT. The chain is built from TRBV9 and TRBJ1-4; D possibly corresponds to TRBD1 (5 bases). V was clipped by 4 bases and J by 0 bases, with 10 bases between them. Germline loops: CDR1 SGDLS, CDR2 YYNGEE. The CDR3 is 15 amino acids.

In its sample, this clonotype was seen many times. This CDR3 is CASSVDPAGVGEQYF. DNA of the CDR3: TGTGCCAGCAGCGTAGACCCAGCGGGGGTAGGGGAGCAGTACTTC. The rearrangement joins TRBV9 to TRBJ2-7; 8 bases agree with TRBD2. The V segment lost 0 bases and the J segment 7 bases; nucleotides outside the gene matches: 9. Germline CDR1 reads SGDLS; CDR2 reads YYNGEE. This CDR3 region has 15 residues.

This clonotype was detected ten times or more. A read error may account for a junction end that differs from germline. J is TRBJ1-1 and V is TRBV7-7; D uncertain. This CDR3 has 12 residues. Germline CDR1 and CDR2: SSHAT and FNYEAQ (reference sequence). This CDR3 reads CASSPRNTEAFF. CDR3 nucleotide sequence: TGTGCTAGCAGCCCACGGAACACTGAAGCTTTCTTT.

This clonotype was counted ten times or more. The genes are TRBV9 and TRBJ2-5; 10 positions agree with TRBD2. Trimming removed 3 bases from V and 1 base from J; junction bases left unmatched: 3. The germline gives CDR1 SGDLS, CDR2 YYNGEE. CDR3 length: 15 amino acids. In nucleotides, the CDR3 is TGTGCCAGCAGCGCACAGCGGGGGGGCCAAGAGACCCAGTACTTC. As protein: CASSAQRGGQETQYF.